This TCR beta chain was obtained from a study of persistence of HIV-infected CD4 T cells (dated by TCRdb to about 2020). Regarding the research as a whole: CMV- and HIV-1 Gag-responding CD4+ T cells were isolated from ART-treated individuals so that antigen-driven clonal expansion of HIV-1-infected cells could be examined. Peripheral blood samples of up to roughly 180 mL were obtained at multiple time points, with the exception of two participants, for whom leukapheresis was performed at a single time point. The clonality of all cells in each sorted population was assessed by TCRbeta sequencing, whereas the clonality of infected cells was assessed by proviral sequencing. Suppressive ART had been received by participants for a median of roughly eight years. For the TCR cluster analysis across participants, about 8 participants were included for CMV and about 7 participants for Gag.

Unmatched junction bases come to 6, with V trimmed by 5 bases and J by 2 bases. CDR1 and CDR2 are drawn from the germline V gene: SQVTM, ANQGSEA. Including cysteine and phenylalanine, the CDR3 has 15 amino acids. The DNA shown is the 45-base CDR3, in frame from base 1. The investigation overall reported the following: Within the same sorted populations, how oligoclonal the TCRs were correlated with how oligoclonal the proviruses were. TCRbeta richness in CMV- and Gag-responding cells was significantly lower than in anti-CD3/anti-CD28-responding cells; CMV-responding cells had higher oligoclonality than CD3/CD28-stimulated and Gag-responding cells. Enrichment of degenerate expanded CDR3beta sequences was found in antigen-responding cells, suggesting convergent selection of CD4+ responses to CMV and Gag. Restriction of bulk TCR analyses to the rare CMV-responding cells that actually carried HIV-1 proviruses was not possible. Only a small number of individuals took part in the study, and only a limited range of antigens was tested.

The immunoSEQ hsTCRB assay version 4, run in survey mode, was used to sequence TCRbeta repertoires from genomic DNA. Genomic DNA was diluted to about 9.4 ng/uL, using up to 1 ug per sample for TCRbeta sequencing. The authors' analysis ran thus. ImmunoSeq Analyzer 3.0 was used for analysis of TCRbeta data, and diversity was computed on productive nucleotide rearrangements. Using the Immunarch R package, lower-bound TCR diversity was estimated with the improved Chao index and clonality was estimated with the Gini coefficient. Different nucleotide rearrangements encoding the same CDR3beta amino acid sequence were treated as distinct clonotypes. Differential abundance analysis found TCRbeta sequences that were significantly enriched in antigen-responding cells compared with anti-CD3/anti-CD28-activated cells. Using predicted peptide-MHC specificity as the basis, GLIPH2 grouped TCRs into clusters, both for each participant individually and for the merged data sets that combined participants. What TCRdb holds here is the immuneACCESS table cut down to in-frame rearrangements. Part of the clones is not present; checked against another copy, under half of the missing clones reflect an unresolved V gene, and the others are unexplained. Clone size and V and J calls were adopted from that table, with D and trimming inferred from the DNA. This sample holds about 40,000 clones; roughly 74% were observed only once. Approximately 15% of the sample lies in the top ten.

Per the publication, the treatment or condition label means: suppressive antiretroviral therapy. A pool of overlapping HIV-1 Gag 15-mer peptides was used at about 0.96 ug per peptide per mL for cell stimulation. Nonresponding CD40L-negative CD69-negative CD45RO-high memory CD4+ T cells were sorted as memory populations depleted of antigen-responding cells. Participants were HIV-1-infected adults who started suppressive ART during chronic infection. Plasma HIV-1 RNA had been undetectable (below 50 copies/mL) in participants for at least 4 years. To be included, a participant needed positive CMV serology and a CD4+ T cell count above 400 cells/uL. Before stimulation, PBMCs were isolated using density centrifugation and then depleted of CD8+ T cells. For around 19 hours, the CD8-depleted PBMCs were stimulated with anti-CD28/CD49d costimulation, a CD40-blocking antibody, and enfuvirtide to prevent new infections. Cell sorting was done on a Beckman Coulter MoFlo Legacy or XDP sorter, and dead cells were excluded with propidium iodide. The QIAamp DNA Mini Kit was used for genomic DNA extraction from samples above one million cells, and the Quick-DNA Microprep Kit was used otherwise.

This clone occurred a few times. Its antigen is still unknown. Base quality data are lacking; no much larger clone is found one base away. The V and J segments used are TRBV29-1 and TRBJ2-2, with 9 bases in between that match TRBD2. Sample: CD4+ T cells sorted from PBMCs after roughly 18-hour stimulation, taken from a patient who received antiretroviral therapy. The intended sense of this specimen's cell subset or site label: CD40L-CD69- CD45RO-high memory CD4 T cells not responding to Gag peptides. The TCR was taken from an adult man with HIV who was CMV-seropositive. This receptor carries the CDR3 CSVRSGTSNTGELFF. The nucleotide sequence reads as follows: TGCAGCGTTCGAAGTGGGACTAGCAACACCGGGGAGCTGTTTTTT.